This T cell receptor (beta chain) came from a study of blood T cell repertoires in COVID-19. The wider study: Samples of COVID-19 (acute and convalescent) were obtained from the United States, Italy and Spain. PBMCs, B-cell-depleted T cells, or T cells were the source of the cDNA or gDNA that made up the material.

Authors' data handling: Amplification from reference gene primers served as the basis for estimated nucleated cell counts. Measured with immunoSEQ multiplex PCR; TCRdb has only the in-frame clones, and not every one. The D gene and trimming were derived from the DNA, and the V and J assignments and clone size from that table. The table shows 250,000 to 350,000 clones, with 80% to 85% occurring only once. A Seattle source enrolled patients during active infection and followed them longitudinally. With 6 bases removed from V and 4 bases from J, the gap between germline ends came to 18 bases. The CDR3 is 15 residues long. The germline CDR1 and CDR2 sequences are LNHDA and SQIVND (reference sequence).

The specimen sequenced was peripheral blood. This chain links TRBV19 with TRBJ2-5; maybe TRBD1 (5 bases). The receptor was isolated from an older person with COVID-19, enrolled during active disease. CDR3 sequence reads: CASRGLGARPETQYF. The CDR3 coding sequence is TGTGCCAGTAGGGGCCTAGGGGCGAGGCCAGAGACCCAGTACTTC.